This T cell receptor (beta chain) was profiled in a study of blood T cell repertoires in COVID-19. The repertoire was sequenced with immunoSEQ multiplex PCR; TCRdb's copy has only in-frame clones and lacks some. Here the sample spans roughly 290,000 clones, around nine tenths being singletons. Unmatched junction bases numbered 7, after V lost 5 bases and J lost 7 bases. The CDR3 has 15 amino acids. Per the germline V gene, CDR1 is SGHVS and CDR2 is FNYEAQ. The sequencing input was peripheral blood. This TCR was sampled from a woman in her sixties or seventies with acute or convalescent COVID-19. The V and J genes are TRBV7-6 and TRBJ1-6; 8 nucleotides line up with TRBD1. CDR3 nucleotide sequence: TGTGCCAGCAGCCAAGGACAGGGTGGCAATTCACCCCTCCACTTT. It yields the protein CASSQGQGGNSPLHF. The full variable domain, its missing parts supplied by reference TRBV7-6 and TRBJ1-6, is GAGVSQSPRYKVTKRGQDVALRCDPISGHVSLYWYRQALGQGPEFLTYFNYEAQQDKSGLPNDRFSAERPEGSISTLTIQRTEQRDSAMYRCASSQGQGGNSPLHFGNGTRLTVT.